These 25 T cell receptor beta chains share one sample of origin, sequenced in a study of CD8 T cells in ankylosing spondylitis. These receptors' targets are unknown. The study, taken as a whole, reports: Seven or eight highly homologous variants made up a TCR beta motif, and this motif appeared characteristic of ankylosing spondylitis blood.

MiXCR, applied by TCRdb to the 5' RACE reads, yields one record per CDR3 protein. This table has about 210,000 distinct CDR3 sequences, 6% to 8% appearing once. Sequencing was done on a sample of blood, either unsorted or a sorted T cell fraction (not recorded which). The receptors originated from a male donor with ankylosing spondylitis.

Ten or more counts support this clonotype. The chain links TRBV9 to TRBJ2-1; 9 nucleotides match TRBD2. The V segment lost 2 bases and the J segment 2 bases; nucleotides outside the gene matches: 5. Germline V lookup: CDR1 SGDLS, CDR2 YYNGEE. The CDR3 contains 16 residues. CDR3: CASSVSSGGPYNEQFF. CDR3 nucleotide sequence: TGTGCCAGCAGCGTTTCAAGCGGGGGGCCCTACAATGAGCAGTTCTTC.

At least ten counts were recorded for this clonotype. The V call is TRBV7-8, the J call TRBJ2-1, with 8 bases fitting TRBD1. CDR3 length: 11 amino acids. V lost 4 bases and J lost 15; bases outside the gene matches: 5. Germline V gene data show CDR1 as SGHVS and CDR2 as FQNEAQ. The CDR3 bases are TGTGCCAGCAGCTCCACAGGGGGTAGGTTCTTC. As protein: CASSSTGGRFF.

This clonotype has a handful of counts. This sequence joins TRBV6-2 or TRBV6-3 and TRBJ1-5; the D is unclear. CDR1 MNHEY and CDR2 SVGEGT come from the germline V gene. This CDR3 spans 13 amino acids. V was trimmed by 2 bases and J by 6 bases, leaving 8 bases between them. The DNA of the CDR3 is TGTGCCAGCAGTTACGTGGGGTTTCAGCCCCAGCATTTT. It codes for CASSYVGFQPQHF.

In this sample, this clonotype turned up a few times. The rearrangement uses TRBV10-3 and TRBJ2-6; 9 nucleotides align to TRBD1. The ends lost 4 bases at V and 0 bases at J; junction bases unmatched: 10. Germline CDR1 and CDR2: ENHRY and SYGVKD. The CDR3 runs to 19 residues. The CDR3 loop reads CAISGPGTGSLSGANVLTF. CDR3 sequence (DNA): TGTGCCATCAGTGGCCCCGGGACAGGGTCTCTCTCTGGGGCCAACGTCCTGACTTTC.

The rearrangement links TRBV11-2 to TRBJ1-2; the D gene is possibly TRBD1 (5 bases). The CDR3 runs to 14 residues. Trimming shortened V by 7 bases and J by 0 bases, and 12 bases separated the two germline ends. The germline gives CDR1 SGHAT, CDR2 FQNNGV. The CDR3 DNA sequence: TGTGCCAGCACCGGGGCAGGATCTAACTATGGCTACACCTTC. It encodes CASTGAGSNYGYTF.

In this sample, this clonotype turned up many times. The CDR3 loop reads CASSSLRDSFSDTQYF. The CDR3 region has the DNA TGTGCCAGCAGCAGCTTACGGGACAGTTTTTCAGATACGCAGTATTTT. This chain connects TRBV7-9 to TRBJ2-3, with 7 bases lining up with TRBD1. CDR1 SEHNR and CDR2 FQNEAQ come from the germline V gene (reference sequence). Trimming at V came to 5 bases and at J to 4 bases, leaving 12 bases not matched to a gene. This CDR3 has 16 amino acids.

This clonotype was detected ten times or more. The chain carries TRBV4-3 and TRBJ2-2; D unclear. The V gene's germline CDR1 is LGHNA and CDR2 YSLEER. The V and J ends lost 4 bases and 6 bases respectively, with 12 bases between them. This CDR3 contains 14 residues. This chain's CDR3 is CASSPRSLAGELFF. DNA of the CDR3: TGCGCCAGCAGCCCTAGGAGTTTAGCCGGGGAGCTGTTTTTT.

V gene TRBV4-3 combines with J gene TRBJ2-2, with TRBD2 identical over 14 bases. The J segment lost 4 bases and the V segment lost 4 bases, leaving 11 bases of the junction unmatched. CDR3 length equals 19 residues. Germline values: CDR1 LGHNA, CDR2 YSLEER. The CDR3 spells CASSLETSGGGRGTGELFF. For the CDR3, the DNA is TGCGCCAGCAGCCTGGAGACTAGCGGGGGGGGCAGGGGCACCGGGGAGCTGTTTTTT.

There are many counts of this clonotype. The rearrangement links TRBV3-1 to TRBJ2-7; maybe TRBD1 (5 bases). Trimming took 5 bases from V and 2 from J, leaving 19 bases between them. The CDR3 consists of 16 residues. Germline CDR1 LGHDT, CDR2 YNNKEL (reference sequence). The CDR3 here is CASSSSQGNIPYEQYF. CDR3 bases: TGTGCCAGCAGCTCCTCCCAGGGTAACATCCCCTACGAGCAGTACTTC.

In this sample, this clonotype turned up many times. The DNA for the CDR3 is TGTGCCAGCTCTACAGATACGCAGTATTTT. Protein: CASSTDTQYF. The chain couples TRBV12-3 or TRBV12-4 to TRBJ2-3; D is unresolved. The V end lost 8 bases, the J end lost 3 bases, and 3 bases lay between the germline ends. The CDR3 is 10 amino acids.

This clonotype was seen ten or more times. Written as DNA, the CDR3 is TGTGCCAGCAGCTTAGGTGATGTCAGGGGAACTAGCACAGATACGCAGTATTTT. Amino acid sequence: CASSLGDVRGTSTDTQYF. V and J are TRBV7-8 and TRBJ2-3; D is possibly TRBD1 (6 bases). CDR3 length equals 18 residues. Per germline, CDR1 SGHVS and CDR2 FQNEAQ. V shed 1 base and J shed 0 bases, with 17 bases lying between them. The full variable domain, its missing parts supplied by reference TRBV7-8 and TRBJ2-3, is GAGVSQSPRYKVAKRGQDVALRCDPISGHVSLFWYQQALGQGPEFLTYFQNEAQLDKSGLPSDRFFAERPEGSVSTLKIQRTQQEDSAVYLCASSLGDVRGTSTDTQYFGPGTRLTVL.

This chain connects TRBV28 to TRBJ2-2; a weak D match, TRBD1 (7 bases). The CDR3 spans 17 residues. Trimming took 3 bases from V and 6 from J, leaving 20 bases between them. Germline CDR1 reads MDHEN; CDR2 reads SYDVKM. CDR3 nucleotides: TGTGCCAGCAGTTTGTGGAGGGGGCCAGGGGCCGCCGGGGAGCTGTTTTTT. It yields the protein CASSLWRGPGAAGELFF.

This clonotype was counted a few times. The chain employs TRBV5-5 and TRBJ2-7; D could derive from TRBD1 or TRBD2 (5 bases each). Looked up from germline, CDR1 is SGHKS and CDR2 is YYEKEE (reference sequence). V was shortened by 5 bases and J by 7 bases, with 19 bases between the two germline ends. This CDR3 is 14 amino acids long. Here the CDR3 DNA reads TGTGCCAGCAGTGCCTGGGACGTCCCTGCAGAGCAGTACTTC. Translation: CASSAWDVPAEQYF.

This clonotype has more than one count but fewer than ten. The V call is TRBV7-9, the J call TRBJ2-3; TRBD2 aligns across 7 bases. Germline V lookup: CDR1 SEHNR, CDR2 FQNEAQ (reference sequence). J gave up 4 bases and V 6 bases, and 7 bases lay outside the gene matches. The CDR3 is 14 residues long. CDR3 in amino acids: CASRAGASADTQYF. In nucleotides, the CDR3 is TGTGCCAGCAGGGCGGGAGCGTCCGCAGATACGCAGTATTTT.

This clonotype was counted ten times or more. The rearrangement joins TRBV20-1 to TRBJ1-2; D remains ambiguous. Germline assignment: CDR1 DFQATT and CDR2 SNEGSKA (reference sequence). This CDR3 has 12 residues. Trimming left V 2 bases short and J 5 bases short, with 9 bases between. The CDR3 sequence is CSARLAGYGYTF. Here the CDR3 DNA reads TGCAGTGCTAGACTGGCGGGGTATGGCTACACCTTC.

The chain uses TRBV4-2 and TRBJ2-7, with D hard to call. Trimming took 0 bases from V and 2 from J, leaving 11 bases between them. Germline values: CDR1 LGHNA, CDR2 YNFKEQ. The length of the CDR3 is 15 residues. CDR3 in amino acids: CASSQERTATYEQYF. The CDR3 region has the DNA TGTGCCAGCAGCCAAGAGAGGACGGCTACCTACGAGCAGTACTTC.

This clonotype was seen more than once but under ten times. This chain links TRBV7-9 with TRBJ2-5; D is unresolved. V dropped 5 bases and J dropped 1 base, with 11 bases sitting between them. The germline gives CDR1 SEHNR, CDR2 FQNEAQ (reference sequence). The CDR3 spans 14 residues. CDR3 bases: TGTGCCAGCAGCGTCCGGACCAGCCAAGAGACCCAGTACTTC. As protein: CASSVRTSQETQYF.

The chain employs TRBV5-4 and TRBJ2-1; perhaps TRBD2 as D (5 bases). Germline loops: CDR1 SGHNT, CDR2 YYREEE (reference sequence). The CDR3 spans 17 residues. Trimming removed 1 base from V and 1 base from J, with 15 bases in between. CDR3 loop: CASSLRLTRKSYNEQFF. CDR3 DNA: TGTGCCAGCAGCTTGCGCCTTACTAGGAAATCCTACAATGAGCAGTTCTTC.

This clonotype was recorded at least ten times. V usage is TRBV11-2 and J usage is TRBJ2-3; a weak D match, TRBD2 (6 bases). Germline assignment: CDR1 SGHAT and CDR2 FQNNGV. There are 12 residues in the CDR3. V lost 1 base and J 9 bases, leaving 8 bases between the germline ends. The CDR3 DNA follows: TGTGCCAGCAGCTTAGCGGCGGGGACGCAGTATTTT. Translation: CASSLAAGTQYF.

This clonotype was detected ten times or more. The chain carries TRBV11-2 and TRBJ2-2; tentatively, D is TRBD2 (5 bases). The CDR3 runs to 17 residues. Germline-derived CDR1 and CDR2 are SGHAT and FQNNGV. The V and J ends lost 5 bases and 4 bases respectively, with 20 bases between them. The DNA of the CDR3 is TGTGCCAGCAGCCCTAGGACTCGGCCCGTTACCACCGGGGAGCTGTTTTTT. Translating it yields CASSPRTRPVTTGELFF.

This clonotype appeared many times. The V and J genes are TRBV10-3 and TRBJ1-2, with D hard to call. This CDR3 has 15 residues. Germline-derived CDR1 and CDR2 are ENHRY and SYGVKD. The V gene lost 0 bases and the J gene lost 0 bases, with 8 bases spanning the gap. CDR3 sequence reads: CAISESLVANYGYTF. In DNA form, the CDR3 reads TGTGCCATCAGTGAGTCGTTGGTAGCTAACTATGGCTACACCTTC.

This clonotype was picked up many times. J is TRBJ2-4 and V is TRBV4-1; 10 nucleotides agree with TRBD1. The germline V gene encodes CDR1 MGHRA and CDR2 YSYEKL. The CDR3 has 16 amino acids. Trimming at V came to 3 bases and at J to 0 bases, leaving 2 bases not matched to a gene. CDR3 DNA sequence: TGCGCCAGCAGCCAGGGACAGGGGAAAGCCAAAAACATTCAGTACTTC. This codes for CASSQGQGKAKNIQYF.

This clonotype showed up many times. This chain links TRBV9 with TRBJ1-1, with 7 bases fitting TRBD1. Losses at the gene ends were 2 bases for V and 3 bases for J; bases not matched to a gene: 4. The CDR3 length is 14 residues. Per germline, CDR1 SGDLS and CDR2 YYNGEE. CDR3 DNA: TGTGCCAGCAGCGTTTCAGGGGGAGACACTGAAGCTTTCTTT. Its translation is CASSVSGGDTEAFF.

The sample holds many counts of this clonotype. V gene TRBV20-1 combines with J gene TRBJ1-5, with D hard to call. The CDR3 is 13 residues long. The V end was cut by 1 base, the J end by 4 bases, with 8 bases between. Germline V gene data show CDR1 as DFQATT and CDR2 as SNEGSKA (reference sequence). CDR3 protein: CSARAVGNQPQHF. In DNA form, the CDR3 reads TGCAGTGCTAGAGCTGTGGGAAATCAGCCCCAGCATTTT.

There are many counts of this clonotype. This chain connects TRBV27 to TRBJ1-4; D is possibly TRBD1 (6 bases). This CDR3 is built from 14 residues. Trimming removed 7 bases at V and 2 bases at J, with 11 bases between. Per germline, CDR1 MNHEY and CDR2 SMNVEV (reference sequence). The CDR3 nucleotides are TGTGCCAGCACATCTACAGGGACTAATGAAAAACTGTTTTTT. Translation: CASTSTGTNEKLFF.